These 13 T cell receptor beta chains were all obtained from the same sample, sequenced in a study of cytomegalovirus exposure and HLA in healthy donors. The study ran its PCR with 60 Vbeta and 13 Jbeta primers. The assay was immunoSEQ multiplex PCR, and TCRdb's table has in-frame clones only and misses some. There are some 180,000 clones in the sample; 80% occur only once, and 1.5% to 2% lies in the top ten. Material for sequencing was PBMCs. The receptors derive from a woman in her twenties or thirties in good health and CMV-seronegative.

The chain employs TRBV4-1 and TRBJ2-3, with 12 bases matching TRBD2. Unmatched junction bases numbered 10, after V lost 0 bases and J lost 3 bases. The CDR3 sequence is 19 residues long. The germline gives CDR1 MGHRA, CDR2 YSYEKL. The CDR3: CASSQEGTSGGRVTDTQYF. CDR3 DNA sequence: TGCGCCAGCAGCCAAGAAGGAACTAGCGGGGGGCGGGTTACAGATACGCAGTATTTT.

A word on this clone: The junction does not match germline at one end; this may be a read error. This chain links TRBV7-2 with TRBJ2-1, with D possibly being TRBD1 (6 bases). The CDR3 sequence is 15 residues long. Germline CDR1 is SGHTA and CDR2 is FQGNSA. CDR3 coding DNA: TGTGCCAGCAGCTCCTCCAGGGGCTCCCACAATGAGCAGTTCTTC. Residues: CASSSSRGSHNEQFF. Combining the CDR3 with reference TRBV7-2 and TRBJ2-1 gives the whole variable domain GAGVSQSPSNKVTEKGKDVELRCDPISGHTALYWYRQSLGQGLEFLIYFQGNSAPDKSGLPSDRFSAERTGGSVSTLTIQRTQQEDSAVYLCASSSSRGSHNEQFFGPGTRLTVL.

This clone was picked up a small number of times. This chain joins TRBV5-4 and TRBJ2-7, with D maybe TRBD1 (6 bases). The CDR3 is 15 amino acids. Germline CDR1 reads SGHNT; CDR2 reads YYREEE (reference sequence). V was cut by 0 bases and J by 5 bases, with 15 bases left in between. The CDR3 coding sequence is TGTGCCAGCAGCTTGGAAAATACAGGGATCCACGAGCAGTACTTC. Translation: CASSLENTGIHEQYF.

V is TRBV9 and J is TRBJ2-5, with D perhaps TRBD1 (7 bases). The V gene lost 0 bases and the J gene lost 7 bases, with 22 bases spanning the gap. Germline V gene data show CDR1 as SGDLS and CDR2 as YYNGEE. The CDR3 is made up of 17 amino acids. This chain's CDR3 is CASSVEGPGGPVGTQYF. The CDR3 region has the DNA TGTGCCAGCAGCGTAGAAGGGCCAGGGGGGCCTGTGGGGACCCAGTACTTC.

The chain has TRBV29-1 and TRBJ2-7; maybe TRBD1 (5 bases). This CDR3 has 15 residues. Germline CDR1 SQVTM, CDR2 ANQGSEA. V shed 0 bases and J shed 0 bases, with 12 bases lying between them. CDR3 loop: CSVEDWVRGSYEQYF. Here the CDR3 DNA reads TGCAGCGTTGAAGATTGGGTTAGGGGCTCCTACGAGCAGTACTTC.

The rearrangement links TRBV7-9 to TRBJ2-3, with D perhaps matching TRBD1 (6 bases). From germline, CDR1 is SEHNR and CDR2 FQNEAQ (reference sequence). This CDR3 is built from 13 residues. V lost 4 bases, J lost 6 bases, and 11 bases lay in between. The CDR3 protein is CASSSYREDTQYF. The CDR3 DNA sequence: TGTGCCAGCAGCTCCTACAGGGAGGATACGCAGTATTTT.

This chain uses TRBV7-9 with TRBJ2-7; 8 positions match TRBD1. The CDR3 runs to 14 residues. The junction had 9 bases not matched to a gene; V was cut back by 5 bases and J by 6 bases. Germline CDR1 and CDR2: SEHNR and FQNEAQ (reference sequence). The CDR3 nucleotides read TGTGCCAGCAGCCTTAACAGGGGGAGTGGCGAGCAGTACTTC. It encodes CASSLNRGSGEQYF.

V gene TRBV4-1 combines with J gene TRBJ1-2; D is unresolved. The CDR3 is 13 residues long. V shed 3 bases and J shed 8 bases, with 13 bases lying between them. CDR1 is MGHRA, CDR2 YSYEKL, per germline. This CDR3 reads CASSHDPGSGYTF. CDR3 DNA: TGCGCCAGCAGCCATGATCCGGGATCGGGCTACACCTTC.

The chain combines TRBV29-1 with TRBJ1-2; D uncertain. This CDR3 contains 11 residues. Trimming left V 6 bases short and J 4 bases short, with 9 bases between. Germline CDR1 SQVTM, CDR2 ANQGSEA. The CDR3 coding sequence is TGCAGCGTCCGACTGTCCTATGGCTACACCTTC. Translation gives CSVRLSYGYTF.

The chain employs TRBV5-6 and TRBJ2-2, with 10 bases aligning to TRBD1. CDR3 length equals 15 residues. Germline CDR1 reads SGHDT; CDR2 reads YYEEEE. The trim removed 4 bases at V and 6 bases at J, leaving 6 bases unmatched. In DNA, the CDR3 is TGTGCCAGCAGCGCCGACAGGGGGCGATCCGGGGAGCTGTTTTTT. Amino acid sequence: CASSADRGRSGELFF.

CDR3 DNA sequence: TGTGCCACCAGCAGAGTAACAGGGGGCTACACTGAAGCTTTCTTT. Protein product: CATSRVTGGYTEAFF. The chain carries TRBV15 and TRBJ1-1, with 9 nucleotides matching TRBD1. V gave up 1 base and J gave up 3 bases; unmatched junction bases: 3. The CDR3 contains 15 residues. Per the germline V gene, CDR1 is LNHNV and CDR2 is YYDKDF (reference sequence).

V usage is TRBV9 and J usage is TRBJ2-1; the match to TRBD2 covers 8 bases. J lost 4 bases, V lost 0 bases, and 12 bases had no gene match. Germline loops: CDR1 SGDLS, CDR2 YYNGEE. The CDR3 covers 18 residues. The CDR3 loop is CASSVGGGRGAQYNEQFF. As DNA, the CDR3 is TGTGCCAGCAGCGTAGGAGGTGGGCGGGGGGCCCAATACAATGAGCAGTTCTTC.

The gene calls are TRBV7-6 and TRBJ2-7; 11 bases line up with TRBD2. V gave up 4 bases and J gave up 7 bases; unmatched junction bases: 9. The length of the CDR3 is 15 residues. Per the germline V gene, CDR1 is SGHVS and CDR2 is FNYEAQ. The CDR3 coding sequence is TGTGCCAGCAGCTCACTAGCGGGGGTACAAGGAGAGCAGTACTTC. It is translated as CASSSLAGVQGEQYF.